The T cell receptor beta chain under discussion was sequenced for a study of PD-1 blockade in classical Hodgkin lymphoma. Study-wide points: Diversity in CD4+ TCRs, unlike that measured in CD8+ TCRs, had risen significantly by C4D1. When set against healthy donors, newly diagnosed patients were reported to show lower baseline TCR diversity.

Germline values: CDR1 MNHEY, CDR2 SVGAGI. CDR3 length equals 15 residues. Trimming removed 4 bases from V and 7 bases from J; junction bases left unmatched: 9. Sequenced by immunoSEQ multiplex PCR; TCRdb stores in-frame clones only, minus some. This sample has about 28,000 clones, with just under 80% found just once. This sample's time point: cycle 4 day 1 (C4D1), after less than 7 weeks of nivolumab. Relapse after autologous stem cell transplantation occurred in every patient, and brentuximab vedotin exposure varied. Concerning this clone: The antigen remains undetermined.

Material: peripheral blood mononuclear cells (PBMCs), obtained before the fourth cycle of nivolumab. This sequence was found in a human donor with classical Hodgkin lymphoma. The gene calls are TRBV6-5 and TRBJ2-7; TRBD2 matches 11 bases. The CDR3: CASSSLAGGPREQYF. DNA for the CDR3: TGTGCCAGCAGTTCCTTAGCGGGAGGGCCGCGGGAGCAGTACTTC.